Each of the 28 T cell receptor beta chains below was sequenced from the same sample in a study of monozygotic twins with inflammatory bowel disease. TCRdb reprocessed the 5' RACE reads, with one entry per CDR3 protein and no DNA. This sample's table reports over 200,000 distinct CDR3 sequences. Sequencing was done on a sample of blood. The receptors stem from a human donor with ulcerative colitis or Crohn's disease, or a healthy co-twin of an affected twin (not recorded which).

This chain uses TRBV19 with TRBJ2-7; TCRdb proposes TRBD1, but this gene call is untestable without DNA. Germline V gene data show CDR1 as LNHDA and CDR2 as SQIVND (reference sequence). The CDR3 is made up of 15 amino acids. The chain's CDR3 is CASTAGTGPAYEQYF.

The gene calls are TRBV7-2 and TRBJ2-5; no DNA is available, so the TRBD2 call from TCRdb remains unchecked. Germline V gives CDR1 SGHTA, CDR2 FQGNSA. CDR3 size: 14 residues. This CDR3 reads CASSFSGLKETQYF.

This chain uses TRBV20-1 with TRBJ2-5; the TRBD1 assignment by TCRdb is unverifiable without DNA. Germline V gene data show CDR1 as DFQATT and CDR2 as SNEGSKA (reference sequence). This CDR3 is built from 15 residues. The CDR3 sequence: CSAGPLAGGPQTQYF.

V is TRBV5-1 and J is TRBJ2-7; the D gene TCRdb calls, TRBD1, cannot be checked with no DNA. The CDR3 covers 14 residues. Germline CDR1 SGHRS, CDR2 YFSETQ. CDR3 amino acids: CASSGGQGAYEQYF.

This rearrangement joins TRBV5-4 to TRBJ2-5; TCRdb reports TRBD1, a call that lacks DNA to check it against. The CDR3 length is 13 residues. Germline V gene data show CDR1 as SGHNT and CDR2 as YYREEE (reference sequence). The CDR3 sequence is CASSTQTTGRGYF.

The chain is built from TRBV7-3 and TRBJ2-2. This CDR3 is 15 amino acids long. CDR1 is SGHTA, CDR2 FQGTGA, per germline. CDR3 loop: CASSGQVGGPGELFF.

The V and J genes are TRBV7-2 and TRBJ2-1; lacking DNA, the TRBD1 call made by TCRdb goes unchecked. Germline-derived CDR1 and CDR2 are SGHTA and FQGNSA. This CDR3 spans 15 amino acids. The CDR3 sequence: CASLTGAMNYNEQFF.

The chain joins TRBV3-1 to TRBJ1-6. The CDR3 extends over 14 amino acids. Germline V gene data show CDR1 as LGHDT and CDR2 as YNNKEL (reference sequence). The CDR3 protein is CASSTRSYNSPLHF.

This chain joins TRBV2 and TRBJ1-1. This CDR3 region has 11 residues. Germline assignment: CDR1 SNHLY and CDR2 FYNNEI. Here the CDR3 reads CASRQFTEAFF. The variable domain in full, completed from reference TRBV2 and TRBJ1-1, reads EPEVTQTPSHQVTQMGQEVILRCVPISNHLYFYWYRQILGQKVEFLVSFYNNEISEKSEIFDDQFSVERPDGSNFTLKIRSTKLEDSAMYFCASRQFTEAFFGQGTRLTVV.

V and J are TRBV12-3 or TRBV12-4 and TRBJ1-2; TCRdb's D call, TRBD1, is unchecked because there is no DNA. The CDR3 loop spans 14 amino acids. The CDR3 region is CASSLPDPLYGYTF.

The V gene is TRBV5-1, the J gene TRBJ2-5; TCRdb lists TRBD2, though no DNA is available to test this call. The CDR3 covers 15 residues. The V gene's germline CDR1 is SGHRS and CDR2 YFSETQ. This CDR3 reads CASILTSGAQETQYF.

The chain uses TRBV5-1 and TRBJ2-7; TCRdb reports TRBD1, a call that lacks DNA to check it against. The CDR3 covers 17 residues. The germline V gene encodes CDR1 SGHRS and CDR2 YFSETQ. CDR3 sequence reads: CASSLTGDFQSVYEQYF.

The chain carries TRBV15 and TRBJ1-1; checking the TCRdb D call of TRBD1 is not possible without DNA. Germline V gene sequence: CDR1 LNHNV, CDR2 YYDKDF (reference sequence). The CDR3 is made up of 15 amino acids. CDR3 in amino acids: CATSSLGALNTEAFF.

The chain is built from TRBV11-2 and TRBJ1-6; TCRdb's D gene call, TRBD1, goes unchecked for lack of DNA. CDR3 length: 15 amino acids. Germline V lookup: CDR1 SGHAT, CDR2 FQNNGV. The CDR3 loop reads CASSSTGTSNSPLHF.

The rearrangement links TRBV12-3 or TRBV12-4 to TRBJ2-5; TCRdb returns TRBD1, unconfirmable since there is no DNA. This CDR3 has 12 residues. This CDR3 is CASSNRRWTQYF.

The CDR3 loop is CASSLVGQPNTGELFF. J is TRBJ2-2 and V is TRBV5-1; TCRdb's assignment of TRBD1 cannot be checked, as there is no DNA. This CDR3 comprises 16 residues. Germline assignment: CDR1 SGHRS and CDR2 YFSETQ.

This chain joins TRBV13 and TRBJ1-1; there is no DNA to check the TCRdb D call of TRBD1. CDR1 is PRHDT, CDR2 FYEKMQ, per germline (reference sequence). The length of the CDR3 is 13 residues. Here the CDR3 reads CASSLLPGGEAFF.

The chain has TRBV6-5 and TRBJ1-1; TCRdb's assignment of TRBD1 cannot be checked, as there is no DNA. CDR1 and CDR2 from the germline V gene are MNHEY and SVGAGI. This CDR3 is built from 15 residues. CDR3 loop: CASSYRVGANTEAFF.

The genes are TRBV12-3 or TRBV12-4 and TRBJ2-2; TCRdb selects TRBD1, and the lack of DNA leaves this call unchecked. The CDR3 runs to 14 residues. The CDR3 spells CASTRGSTSGELFF.

The V and J genes are TRBV4-2 and TRBJ2-3. This CDR3 has 14 amino acids. The V gene's germline CDR1 is LGHNA and CDR2 YNFKEQ. This chain's CDR3 is CASSRTEKTDTQYF.

The rearrangement links TRBV5-1 to TRBJ2-1; checking the TCRdb D call of TRBD1 is not possible without DNA. This CDR3 spans 16 amino acids. The germline CDR1 and CDR2 sequences are SGHRS and YFSETQ. The CDR3 sequence: CASSFRPSGGANEQFF.

The chain is built from TRBV3-1 and TRBJ2-7; TCRdb outputs TRBD2, but without DNA this stays unchecked. Per the germline V gene, CDR1 is LGHDT and CDR2 is YNNKEL (reference sequence). This CDR3 is 15 amino acids long. CDR3 loop: CASSQGGSPVYEQYF.

The CDR3 protein is CASSQEVQRGDLTDTQYF. V gene TRBV4-2 combines with J gene TRBJ2-3; TCRdb's D call of TRBD2 is untestable without DNA. The CDR3 consists of 18 residues. Germline V gene sequence: CDR1 LGHNA, CDR2 YNFKEQ.

V gene TRBV5-5 combines with J gene TRBJ2-2. Germline-derived CDR1 and CDR2 are SGHKS and YYEKEE (reference sequence). The CDR3 has 13 residues. CDR3 amino acids: CASSFWNTGELFF.

The chain has TRBV27 and TRBJ1-2; TCRdb designates TRBD1, a call that cannot be tested without DNA. Germline V CDR1 and CDR2: MNHEY, SMNVEV (reference sequence). This CDR3 has 15 residues. The CDR3 sequence is CASSLGATRGAGYTF.

The chain carries TRBV5-5 and TRBJ2-1; there is no DNA to check the TCRdb D call of TRBD2. The CDR3 runs 15 residues. Germline loops: CDR1 SGHKS, CDR2 YYEKEE (reference sequence). CDR3 sequence: CASSKAVGSTHEQFF. Supplemented by reference TRBV5-5 and TRBJ2-1, the full variable domain reads DAGVTQSPTHLIKTRGQQVTLRCSPISGHKSVSWYQQVLGQGPQFIFQYYEKEERGRGNFPDRFSARQFPNYSSELNVNALLLGDSALYLCASSKAVGSTHEQFFGPGTRLTVL.

The chain has TRBV10-3 and TRBJ2-3. CDR3 length: 12 residues. CDR1 and CDR2 (germline): ENHRY, SYGVKD. This CDR3 reads CAIKNSTDTQYF.

The rearrangement joins TRBV7-9 to TRBJ1-1. The CDR3 extends over 13 amino acids. Germline loops: CDR1 SEHNR, CDR2 FQNEAQ (reference sequence). The CDR3 reads CASSFTAYTEAFF.